The rows below give T cell receptor beta chains drawn from one sample of a study of blood T cell repertoires in COVID-19. Clones were sequenced by immunoSEQ multiplex PCR, and TCRdb holds only the in-frame ones, with some missing. The sample shows roughly 330,000 clones, approximately 82% of them seen only once. The sequenced material came from peripheral blood. The receptors here all came from a woman aged 45-65 years with acute or convalescent COVID-19. The CDR3 runs from the conserved cysteine through the conserved F or W. Each record gives: CDR3 length, V gene, clone size, CDR3 protein. Size is stated for part of the rows, as once, few or many counts, or as a class when the clone is expanded.

cdr3_length: 10
v_call: TRBV29-1
clone_size: -
cdr3_aa: CSVLADGYTF

cdr3_length: 12
v_call: TRBV30
clone_size: -
cdr3_aa: CAWLGPNNEQFF

cdr3_length: 14
v_call: TRBV5-6
clone_size: -
cdr3_aa: CASTKWYLNTEAFF

cdr3_length: 14
v_call: TRBV7-2
clone_size: -
cdr3_aa: CASSLDRVNTEAFF

cdr3_length: 16
v_call: TRBV6-5
clone_size: -
cdr3_aa: CASSYDTGFYNSPLHF

cdr3_length: 16
v_call: TRBV6-6
clone_size: -
cdr3_aa: CASRVLAGGGADTQYF

cdr3_length: 16
v_call: TRBV19
clone_size: few
cdr3_aa: CASSVLGHRSNQPQHF

cdr3_length: 14
v_call: TRBV6-5
clone_size: -
cdr3_aa: CASSWTGAGTEAFF

cdr3_length: 16
v_call: TRBV5-5
clone_size: -
cdr3_aa: CASSSRLAGGLSEQFF

cdr3_length: 18
v_call: TRBV29-1
clone_size: -
cdr3_aa: CSVEAPLASGRATDTQYF

cdr3_length: 15
v_call: TRBV6-6
clone_size: -
cdr3_aa: CASSPTGQGTYEQYF

cdr3_length: 13
v_call: TRBV12-3/TRBV12-4
clone_size: -
cdr3_aa: CASETSATGELFF

cdr3_length: 15
v_call: TRBV24-1
clone_size: -
cdr3_aa: CATSDLGRGRDEQFF

cdr3_length: 14
v_call: TRBV7-3
clone_size: once
cdr3_aa: CASSSTSGGGEQFF

cdr3_length: 15
v_call: TRBV19
clone_size: -
cdr3_aa: CASRPTGVSYNEQFF

cdr3_length: 13
v_call: TRBV6-4
clone_size: few
cdr3_aa: CASSSQGKGEQFF

cdr3_length: 14
v_call: TRBV7-2
clone_size: -
cdr3_aa: CASSFNRENTEAFF

cdr3_length: 14
v_call: TRBV18
clone_size: -
cdr3_aa: CASSLLADRDTQYF

cdr3_length: 14
v_call: TRBV6-6
clone_size: -
cdr3_aa: CASSYGGGANEQFF

cdr3_length: 14
v_call: TRBV5-1
clone_size: -
cdr3_aa: CASSFPGGGETQYF

cdr3_length: 15
v_call: TRBV2
clone_size: -
cdr3_aa: CASSDRGASYNEQFF

cdr3_length: 13
v_call: TRBV3-1/TRBV3-2
clone_size: few
cdr3_aa: CASSQHSNYGYTF

cdr3_length: 15
v_call: TRBV14
clone_size: -
cdr3_aa: CASSQAGQGEEKLFF

cdr3_length: 12
v_call: TRBV10-3
clone_size: -
cdr3_aa: CAISGGVGGYTF

cdr3_length: 15
v_call: TRBV5-8
clone_size: few
cdr3_aa: CATLGSTGSNYGYTF

cdr3_length: 13
v_call: TRBV30
clone_size: few
cdr3_aa: CAWSSGGQDTQYF

cdr3_length: 18
v_call: TRBV25-1
clone_size: -
cdr3_aa: CASSDPGLASKSYNEQFF

cdr3_length: 14
v_call: TRBV6-5
clone_size: -
cdr3_aa: CASRLDGSNYGYTF

cdr3_length: 13
v_call: TRBV9
clone_size: few
cdr3_aa: CASTTGVRETQYF

cdr3_length: 12
v_call: TRBV19
clone_size: -
cdr3_aa: CASSDGGETQYF

cdr3_length: 14
v_call: TRBV14
clone_size: -
cdr3_aa: CASAGGVANYGYTF

cdr3_length: 11
v_call: TRBV3-1/TRBV3-2
clone_size: -
cdr3_aa: CASRGGEKLFF

cdr3_length: 15
v_call: TRBV24-1
clone_size: -
cdr3_aa: CATGGLAGGQETQYF

cdr3_length: 14
v_call: TRBV20-1
clone_size: -
cdr3_aa: CSASRPARGLEQYF

cdr3_length: 13
v_call: TRBV4-1
clone_size: -
cdr3_aa: CASSQDVRGTQYF

cdr3_length: 14
v_call: TRBV29-1
clone_size: once
cdr3_aa: CSVFLGQGYEKLFF

cdr3_length: 15
v_call: TRBV6-5
clone_size: once
cdr3_aa: CASSSGQGASSPLHF

cdr3_length: 14
v_call: TRBV9
clone_size: once
cdr3_aa: CASSVSGQNTEAFF

cdr3_length: 13
v_call: TRBV18
clone_size: -
cdr3_aa: CASSGARYNEQFF

cdr3_length: 14
v_call: TRBV18
clone_size: -
cdr3_aa: CASSAGQGWTEAFF

cdr3_length: 17
v_call: TRBV19
clone_size: -
cdr3_aa: CASTPRGTYANTGELFF

cdr3_length: 17
v_call: TRBV18
clone_size: -
cdr3_aa: CASSRYGTSGGTDTQYF

cdr3_length: 14
v_call: TRBV4-2
clone_size: -
cdr3_aa: CASSRKQGNTEAFF

cdr3_length: 14
v_call: TRBV7-3
clone_size: few
cdr3_aa: CASSLRTMEETQYF

cdr3_length: 15
v_call: TRBV18
clone_size: -
cdr3_aa: CASSPSGGMYQPQHF

cdr3_length: 17
v_call: TRBV6-2/TRBV6-3
clone_size: -
cdr3_aa: CASSSLGLAGDGYEQYF

cdr3_length: 15
v_call: TRBV5-5
clone_size: -
cdr3_aa: CASSFTAGGADTQYF

cdr3_length: 16
v_call: TRBV21-1
clone_size: -
cdr3_aa: CASSRGTGEKRNIQYF

cdr3_length: 14
v_call: TRBV6-4
clone_size: -
cdr3_aa: CASIEAGTAYGYTF

cdr3_length: 15
v_call: TRBV11-3
clone_size: few
cdr3_aa: CASSQGQAVQETQYF

cdr3_length: 13
v_call: TRBV5-1
clone_size: -
cdr3_aa: CASSSTTNYGYTF

cdr3_length: 15
v_call: TRBV5-1
clone_size: -
cdr3_aa: CASSWMGQEAETQYF

cdr3_length: 15
v_call: TRBV6-5
clone_size: -
cdr3_aa: CASSLGQGNTGELFF

cdr3_length: 14
v_call: TRBV3-1/TRBV3-2
clone_size: -
cdr3_aa: CASSSPDRPRYAVF

cdr3_length: 16
v_call: TRBV27
clone_size: -
cdr3_aa: CASSLSYPGAYNEQFF